The text below deals with one T cell receptor (beta chain). Its antigen is undetermined. Here immunoSEQ multiplex PCR was the method, and the copy in TCRdb shows in-frame clones only, minus some. The table has millions of clones, about 95% seen once; the top ten hold 1% to 1.3%. The CDR3 consists of 13 residues. CDR1 SGHNT and CDR2 YYREEE come from the germline V gene (reference sequence). Trimming removed 3 bases at V and 4 bases at J, with 11 bases between. Naivety among CD8 cells was defined by CD45RO negativity and positive CCR7 selection, thereby excluding terminally differentiated effector memory CD45RA+ cells. These data come from a study of shared clonotypes between healthy human individuals. Study-level results: What naive subsets generally showed was a larger estimated richness than memory subsets showed. Non-shared clonotypes displayed generation probabilities falling below those of clonotypes present in all four donors.

The rearrangement joins TRBV5-4 to TRBJ2-7; D gene ambiguous. Material for sequencing was naive CD8+ T cells sorted from blood. The TCR originated in a man between 18 and 35 years old in good health. CDR3 nucleotide sequence: TGTGCCAGCAGCTCCGGACGGCAATACGAGCAGTACTTC. Its protein product is CASSSGRQYEQYF.